This TCR beta chain was obtained from a study of T cell responses to AZD1222 COVID-19 vaccine. In the case of this clone: What it recognizes is unknown.

Study results and caveats: Recipients of two AZD1222 doses showed rising Spike-specific TCR breadth and depth. Only six AZD1222 recipients tested seropositive at baseline. White British donors predominated, females outnumbered males, and clonal diversity was possibly underestimated.

Profiling relied on immunoSEQ multiplex PCR, and the TCRdb table lists in-frame clones only, not all of them. The table has 110,000 to 150,000 clones, roughly 92% seen once. This CDR3 has 13 amino acids. Germline V gives CDR1 SGHRS, CDR2 YFSETQ. V lost 3 bases and J lost 6, with 10 bases in between. The sequenced sample was peripheral blood, obtained on day 0 of AZD1222 vaccination. The chain has TRBV5-1 and TRBJ2-1; D not resolved. The TCR was taken from an adult in good health. The DNA of the CDR3 is TGCGCCAGCAGCTCCACAAAAGCCAATGAGCAGTTCTTC. This sequence encodes CASSSTKANEQFF.